This T cell receptor (beta chain) was obtained from a study of beta chain features in type 1 diabetes. V was pared by 0 bases and J by 0 bases, with 5 bases between. This CDR3 has 14 amino acids. Germline-derived CDR1 and CDR2 are GTSNPN and SVGIG (reference sequence). Every isolated RNA sample was fully reverse transcribed, so sequencing captured expressed TCRB transcripts. Using immunoSEQ multiplex PCR, the repertoire was profiled, and TCRdb retains in-frame clones only, with some absent. The table shows hundreds of thousands of clones, with 55% to 70% occurring only once. This TCR was recovered from a young man in good health. This chain connects TRBV30 to TRBJ1-4; D unresolved. The sequencing input was naive CD4+ T cells from blood. The CDR3 DNA sequence: TGTGCCTGGAGTGTGACTCCAACTAATGAAAAACTGTTTTTT. This sequence encodes CAWSVTPTNEKLFF.